Each of the 19 T cell receptor beta chains below was sequenced from the same sample in a study of pediatric ulcerative colitis. Produced via immunoSEQ multiplex PCR; TCRdb's table is partial and in-frame only. The data hold approximately 60,000 clones, with roughly nine tenths observed a single time. The specimen was blood. The receptors here all came from a boy aged 5-17 years with severe ulcerative colitis.

The chain links TRBV11-2 to TRBJ2-7, with TRBD1 identical over 7 bases. This CDR3 is 13 amino acids long. V dropped 10 bases and J dropped 0; count of bases not matched to a gene: 6. Germline CDR1 reads SGHAT; CDR2 reads FQNNGV. Written as DNA, the CDR3 is TGTGCCACCCGGACAGGAAGCTCCTACGAGCAGTACTTC. Translation: CATRTGSSYEQYF.

The chain is built from TRBV7-9 and TRBJ1-5; a possible D gene is TRBD1 (5 bases). CDR1 and CDR2 from the germline V gene are SEHNR and FQNEAQ (reference sequence). The V and J ends lost 3 bases and 2 bases respectively, with 11 bases between them. The CDR3 sequence is 15 residues long. The DNA of the CDR3 is TGTGCCAGCAGCTTGGGACCGTCTGGCAATCAGCCCCAGCATTTT. Protein: CASSLGPSGNQPQHF.

V gene TRBV18 combines with J gene TRBJ2-1, with 9 positions matching TRBD2. Trimming took 1 base from V and 5 from J; bases not matched to a gene: 3. The CDR3 has 15 amino acids. The V gene's germline CDR1 is KGHSH and CDR2 LQKENI. In nucleotides, the CDR3 is TGTGCCAGCTCACCACTAGCGGGAGTCAACAATGAGCAGTTCTTC. As protein: CASSPLAGVNNEQFF.

This clone was counted only a few times. The chain links TRBV2 to TRBJ1-5; D uncertain. Germline V gene data show CDR1 as SNHLY and CDR2 as FYNNEI. The CDR3 sequence is 14 residues long. V lost 3 bases to trimming and J lost 0 bases, with 6 bases between them. CDR3 amino acids: CASSDQVSNQPQHF. The DNA for the CDR3 is TGTGCCAGCAGTGACCAGGTTAGCAATCAGCCCCAGCATTTT.

This clone was found a few times. The chain uses TRBV13 and TRBJ1-2; D gene uncertain. This CDR3 has 10 residues. CDR1 PRHDT and CDR2 FYEKMQ come from the germline V gene (reference sequence). CDR3 residues: CATSWVGYTF. CDR3 nucleotide sequence: TGTGCTACCAGTTGGGTAGGCTACACCTTC.

A single count supports this clone. V is TRBV2 and J is TRBJ2-1, with D possibly matching TRBD1 (5 bases). The length of the CDR3 is 15 residues. Trimming removed 4 bases at V and 3 bases at J, with 13 bases between. Germline CDR1 reads SNHLY; CDR2 reads FYNNEI. CDR3 DNA: TGTGCCAGCAGTGTAGGTGCAGGGAACTACAATGAGCAGTTCTTC. This translates into CASSVGAGNYNEQFF.

The V gene is TRBV15, the J gene TRBJ2-7, with D uncertain. The germline V and J ends were trimmed by 0 bases and 4 bases, with 13 bases remaining between them. The CDR3 contains 15 residues. Germline V lookup: CDR1 LNHNV, CDR2 YYDKDF (reference sequence). Written as DNA, the CDR3 is TGTGCCACCAGCAGAGAGGTACCCTCCAGGTACGAGCAGTACTTC. This gives the protein CATSREVPSRYEQYF.

This chain uses TRBV5-5 with TRBJ2-3; D remains ambiguous. The ends were cut back, 4 bases at V and 4 bases at J, with 13 bases in the middle. This CDR3 has 14 amino acids. CDR1 is SGHKS and CDR2 is YYEKEE in the germline V gene (reference sequence). The CDR3 spells CASSDGMSSDTQYF. CDR3 bases: TGTGCCAGCAGCGATGGGATGTCCTCAGATACGCAGTATTTT. Together with reference TRBV5-5 and TRBJ2-3, the CDR3 gives the full variable domain: DAGVTQSPTHLIKTRGQQVTLRCSPISGHKSVSWYQQVLGQGPQFIFQYYEKEERGRGNFPDRFSARQFPNYSSELNVNALLLGDSALYLCASSDGMSSDTQYFGPGTRLTVL.

The genes are TRBV6-6 and TRBJ1-4; D unresolved. Trimming removed 5 bases from V and 2 bases from J, with 9 bases in between. This CDR3 has 14 amino acids. The germline CDR1 and CDR2 sequences are MNHNY and SVGAGI (reference sequence). The CDR3 coding sequence is TGTGCCAGCAGTCCGCTGGCCACTAATGAAAAACTGTTTTTT. Amino acid sequence: CASSPLATNEKLFF.

The chain has TRBV19 and TRBJ2-1; 10 bases are shared with TRBD2. Germline CDR1 is LNHDA and CDR2 is SQIVND (reference sequence). This CDR3 is 13 amino acids long. The junction had 3 bases not matched to a gene; V was cut back by 8 bases and J by 5 bases. CDR3 bases: TGTGCCAGTGGAGCGGGAGGGCACAATGAGCAGTTCTTC. This sequence encodes CASGAGGHNEQFF.

V gene TRBV6-1 combines with J gene TRBJ2-3; D not resolved. V gave up 0 bases and J gave up 0 bases, with 4 bases separating them. Germline lookup yields CDR1 MNHNS and CDR2 SASEGT. The length of the CDR3 is 14 residues. CDR3 protein: CASSEARSTDTQYF. The CDR3 nucleotides read TGTGCCAGCAGTGAAGCGAGGAGCACAGATACGCAGTATTTT.

This chain connects TRBV7-9 to TRBJ2-7; 9 positions agree with TRBD2. V trimming: 4 bases; J trimming: 3 bases; junction bases outside the gene matches: 19. Germline-derived CDR1 and CDR2 are SEHNR and FQNEAQ (reference sequence). The length of the CDR3 is 19 residues. The CDR3 bases are TGTGCCAGCAGCTCGATAGGTTCGGGGAGCGGGAGGCTAGACTACGAGCAGTACTTC. Its translation is CASSSIGSGSGRLDYEQYF.

The chain combines TRBV7-9 with TRBJ1-1; D is uncertain. The V end was cut by 8 bases, the J end by 0 bases, with 16 bases between. CDR3 size: 15 residues. The V gene's germline CDR1 is SEHNR and CDR2 FQNEAQ (reference sequence). In DNA form, the CDR3 reads TGTGCCAGCTCCCGTCTCCGGTCCATGAACACTGAAGCTTTCTTT. The encoded protein is CASSRLRSMNTEAFF.

The V and J genes are TRBV5-1 and TRBJ2-5, with a tentative D call TRBD2 (6 bases). Trimming left V 4 bases short and J 5 bases short, with 18 bases between. Germline CDR1 and CDR2: SGHRS and YFSETQ. CDR3 length equals 15 residues. Here the CDR3 reads CASSPRDSRGETQYF. In nucleotides, the CDR3 is TGCGCCAGCAGCCCCCGGGACTCGCGCGGGGAGACCCAGTACTTC. Based on the CDR3 plus reference TRBV5-1 and TRBJ2-5, the full variable domain is KAGVTQTPRYLIKTRGQQVTLSCSPISGHRSVSWYQQTPGQGLQFLFEYFSETQRNKGNFPGRFSGRQFSNSRSEMNVSTLELGDSALYLCASSPRDSRGETQYFGPGTRLLVL.

This clone came up a few times. J is TRBJ2-7 and V is TRBV7-8; D not certain. The germline V gene encodes CDR1 SGHVS and CDR2 FQNEAQ. The CDR3 consists of 14 residues. Trimming shortened V by 3 bases and J by 0 bases, and 9 bases separated the two germline ends. CDR3 in DNA: TGTGCCAGCAGCTTGACACGGATCTCCTACGAGCAGTACTTC. This encodes CASSLTRISYEQYF.

V gene TRBV5-6 combines with J gene TRBJ2-1; D is unresolved. The V gene lost 1 base and the J gene lost 8 bases, with 7 bases spanning the gap. CDR1 and CDR2 from the germline V gene are SGHDT and YYEEEE. The CDR3 is 12 residues long. The CDR3 DNA sequence: TGTGCCAGCAGCTTGACGTCTGATGAGCAGTTCTTC. Translated: CASSLTSDEQFF.

The rearrangement links TRBV10-3 to TRBJ1-2; the D is unclear. V was cut by 0 bases and J by 1 base, with 6 bases left in between. Germline V CDR1 and CDR2: ENHRY, SYGVKD. There are 14 residues in the CDR3. The CDR3 DNA reads TGTGCCATCAGTGAGTCGGAGTTTAACTATGGCTACACCTTC. This codes for CAISESEFNYGYTF.

The chain carries TRBV5-4 and TRBJ1-1, with D perhaps matching TRBD1 (5 bases). Looked up from germline, CDR1 is SGHNT and CDR2 is YYREEE (reference sequence). The CDR3 runs 14 residues. Trimming took 4 bases from V and 4 from J, leaving 14 bases between them. The chain's CDR3 is CASSQGVWGTEAFF. The CDR3 region has the DNA TGTGCCAGCAGCCAGGGTGTTTGGGGCACTGAAGCTTTCTTT.

The V and J genes are TRBV12-5 and TRBJ2-2; D possibly corresponds to TRBD1 (6 bases). The V gene's germline CDR1 is LGHNT and CDR2 FRNRAP. The CDR3 has 18 amino acids. Trimming took 1 base from V and 5 from J, leaving 20 bases between them. CDR3 nucleotide sequence: TGTGCTAGTGGTTTGGGTCCTACTCCCAGGGGCGGTACCGGGGAGCTGTTTTTT. Protein sequence: CASGLGPTPRGGTGELFF.